Following are 11 T cell receptor beta chains from one sample sequenced in a study of T cells after yellow fever vaccination. MiXCR, run by TCRdb on the 5' RACE reads, gives a single entry per CDR3 protein. The data contain some 600,000 distinct CDR3 sequences, about a sixth of them singletons. This specimen was PBMCs, taken 4 to 6 days after the first yellow fever vaccination. The receptors here all came from a man younger than 35 who received the YFV17D yellow fever vaccine.

This clonotype was counted only a few times. The chain uses TRBV7-3 and TRBJ2-1; D gene uncertain. This CDR3 has 13 amino acids. The germline V gene has CDR1 SGHTA and CDR2 FQGTGA. Trimming cost V 1 base and J 2 bases, with 3 bases left between them. The CDR3 here is CASSLNTYNEQFF. The CDR3, as DNA: TGTGCCAGCAGCTTAAACACCTACAATGAGCAGTTCTTC.

This clonotype was detected ten times or more. This chain links TRBV12-3 or TRBV12-4 with TRBJ2-5; maybe TRBD1 (6 bases). CDR3 size: 14 residues. V dropped 3 bases and J dropped 5 bases, with 13 bases sitting between them. CDR3 nucleotides: TGTGCCAGCAGTTTGGGTCTGGGGGCCGAGACCCAGTACTTC. Residues: CASSLGLGAETQYF.

In this sample, this clonotype turned up a few times. The rearrangement uses TRBV12-3 or TRBV12-4 and TRBJ1-2; 7 bases agree with TRBD1. This CDR3 region has 15 residues. V shed 6 bases and J 0 bases; nucleotides not matched to a gene: 7. Here the CDR3 reads CASSPYRGANYGYTF. CDR3 nucleotides: TGTGCCAGCAGCCCCTACAGGGGAGCTAACTATGGCTACACCTTC.

The chain employs TRBV20-1 and TRBJ1-1; 7 bases align to TRBD1. The ends lost 0 bases at V and 4 bases at J; junction bases unmatched: 5. The germline V gene encodes CDR1 DFQATT and CDR2 SNEGSKA (reference sequence). This CDR3 spans 14 amino acids. CDR3 bases: TGCAGTGCTAGAGATCTCAGGGGGACCACTGAAGCTTTCTTT. Translation gives CSARDLRGTTEAFF.

This clonotype has more than one count but fewer than ten. The J gene is TRBJ2-7, the V gene TRBV15, with 7 bases aligning to TRBD1. V trimming: 9 bases; J trimming: 0 bases; junction bases outside the gene matches: 2. This CDR3 spans 12 amino acids. Germline CDR1 is LNHNV and CDR2 is YYDKDF (reference sequence). CDR3 protein: CATGDSSYEQYF. DNA of the CDR3: TGTGCCACTGGGGACAGCTCCTACGAGCAGTACTTC.

This clonotype was seen at least ten times. The gene calls are TRBV5-6 and TRBJ1-5; TRBD1 agrees at 9 bases. Germline CDR1 is SGHDT and CDR2 is YYEEEE. The CDR3 totals 17 residues. V dropped 0 bases and J dropped 6; count of bases not matched to a gene: 10. The CDR3: CASSLAAGQGGGQPQHF. CDR3 DNA sequence: TGTGCCAGCAGCTTGGCCGCGGGACAGGGCGGCGGTCAGCCCCAGCATTTT. Combining the CDR3 with reference TRBV5-6 and TRBJ1-5 gives the whole variable domain DAGVTQSPTHLIKTRGQQVTLRCSPKSGHDTVSWYQQALGQGPQFIFQYYEEEERQRGNFPDRFSGHQFPNYSSELNVNALLLGDSALYLCASSLAAGQGGGQPQHFGDGTRLSIL.

The V gene is TRBV12-3 or TRBV12-4, the J gene TRBJ2-7, with TRBD1 as a possible D gene (6 bases). Trimming cost V 6 bases and J 6 bases, with 21 bases left between them. This CDR3 has 15 amino acids. Here the CDR3 DNA reads TGTGCCAGCAGCCTCATAGGGGGTGGATCGAGCGAGCAGTACTTC. Translated, it gives CASSLIGGGSSEQYF.

This clonotype was observed a few times. The chain recombines TRBV5-1 with TRBJ2-7; D is uncertain. Germline CDR1 reads SGHRS; CDR2 reads YFSETQ. The CDR3 is 14 residues long. Trimming removed 0 bases at V and 2 bases at J, with 9 bases between. The CDR3 nucleotides are TGCGCCAGCAGCTTGGGTTCAACCGCCTACGAGCAGTACTTC. It specifies CASSLGSTAYEQYF. Full variable domain (rest looked up from reference TRBV5-1 and TRBJ2-7): KAGVTQTPRYLIKTRGQQVTLSCSPISGHRSVSWYQQTPGQGLQFLFEYFSETQRNKGNFPGRFSGRQFSNSRSEMNVSTLELGDSALYLCASSLGSTAYEQYFGPGTRLTVT.

This rearrangement joins TRBV5-1 to TRBJ1-3, with a possible D match to TRBD1 (6 bases). The CDR3 has 16 residues. Germline V gene lookup returns CDR1 SGHRS and CDR2 YFSETQ. V shed 0 bases and J shed 0 bases, with 10 bases lying between them. In DNA, the CDR3 is TGCGCCAGCAGCTTGGGGACAGCGACCTCTGGAAACACCATATATTTT. Residues: CASSLGTATSGNTIYF.

The chain is built from TRBV20-1 and TRBJ2-5; 9 positions agree with TRBD2. J was trimmed by 4 bases and V by 6 bases; bases with no gene match: 9. Germline CDR1 is DFQATT and CDR2 is SNEGSKA (reference sequence). The CDR3 totals 14 residues. CDR3 sequence reads: CSARRGGPAETQYF. As DNA, the CDR3 is TGCAGTGCGAGGCGGGGGGGGCCAGCAGAGACCCAGTACTTC.

The V call is TRBV11-2, the J call TRBJ2-5, with D tentatively TRBD1 (6 bases). CDR3 length: 15 residues. V was cut by 2 bases and J by 5 bases, with 15 bases left in between. Germline V CDR1 and CDR2: SGHAT, FQNNGV. The CDR3 here is CASSLRGQGTETQYF. For the CDR3, the DNA is TGTGCCAGCAGCTTAAGGGGTCAGGGGACGGAGACCCAGTACTTC.